Below, one T cell receptor beta chain is given with its context. Antigen specificity is unknown. The junction departs from the called germline gene at one end, perhaps through a read error. This sample was included in a study of tumor and adjacent non-tumor tissue in lung cancer. At the level of the study: Samples averaged around 4 million productive TCRbeta reads each. Study results and caveats: Significantly higher TCR diversity was found in tumor than normal lung.

No cell sorting was done before RNA was extracted from the tissue. Donors were chemotherapy-naive, newly diagnosed lung cancer surgical patients in China, August–late 2014. The library came from three nested PCR rounds adapted from ARM-PCR protocols. Each CDR3 protein gets one entry after TCRdb re-called the multiplex PCR reads with MiXCR. There are approximately 150,000 distinct CDR3 sequences in the sample; around two thirds occur only once, and around a sixth lies in the top ten. CDR1 and CDR2 from the germline V gene are MNHEY and SVGEGT. The CDR3 loop spans 12 amino acids. The receptor's source is a man aged 60 to 69 with small cell lung cancer. This rearrangement joins TRBV6-2 or TRBV6-3 to TRBJ1-1; a possible D gene is TRBD1 (5 bases). Sequenced input: lung tumor tissue. The CDR3 bases are TGTGCCAACAGTTATCAGGGCCTCAACGCTTTCTTT. Translated, it gives CANSYQGLNAFF.